The entry below gives a single TCR beta chain sequence along with its context. Its antigen target is currently unknown. Per-base quality was not reported, and no clone a single base away is much larger than it. Taken from cysteine to phenylalanine, the CDR3 has 8 residues. The entry retains the CDR3 DNA only, 24 bases that are in frame from base 1. The data stem from a study of shared clonotypes between healthy human individuals (TCRdb year 2020). At the level of the whole study: The cohort comprised two women and three men aged 18 to 49 years. For each donor, three plates each were used for CD4 naive and CD4 memory, two plates were used for CD8 naive, and one plate was used for CD8 memory. To estimate repertoire size and how much clonotypes are shared between individuals, the study performed deep sequencing of blood TCR repertoires from a few healthy adults. Different laboratories and diverse techniques were used to prepare libraries and sequence TCR repertoires, to increase sequencing depth and limit assay-specific biases. Per donor, leukapheresis produced somewhere between about 0.94 and 9.5 billion PBMCs.

The donors were healthy, HIV-negative adults with no recently reported acute infections or vaccinations. Only Caucasian adults living in Nashville, Tennessee, USA were represented among the donors. CD8 memory samples were composed of magnetically selected CD45RO+ cells combined with CCR7-negative CD45RA+ effector memory (TemRA) cells. After blood collection by leukapheresis, PBMCs were isolated using Ficoll-Histopaque density gradient centrifugation and then cryopreserved in the vapor phase of liquid nitrogen. Purity and quantity of every magnetically sorted T cell population were checked by analytical flow cytometry. From each sorted fraction, genomic DNA was isolated and quantified by UV absorbance on a Nanodrop 2000c. Using the deep immunoSEQ assay, multiplex PCR amplified TCR CDR3 regions from genomic DNA. Extracted genomic DNA from each cell subset was spread evenly across all wells of several immunoSEQ 96-well plates, with each plate serving as a replicate. For sorted subsets, about 200 ng genomic DNA, equal to 30,000 to 35,000 T cell genomes, was loaded into each replicate PCR. Purified libraries were quantified with a Qubit 3.0 fluorometer, sized on a Bioanalyzer 2100, and re-quantified with the KAPA Library Quantification kit. Every immunoSEQ 96-well plate was sequenced on a dedicated single-read 150-cycle Illumina NextSeq 550 flow cell. In the authors' own workflow: Because only junctional sequences without quality scores were contained in the immunoSEQ output, filtering matching that applied to full-length reads could not be performed. To assign V/J genes and CDR3, sequences were annotated against IMGT germline references using PyIR, a Python wrapper for IgBLAST v1.9. Reads with weak V/J assignments (E-value above 1e-6), missing CDR3, stop codons, out-of-frame junctions, or ambiguous translated residues were removed. A V3J clonotype was defined by an identical inferred V gene, J gene, and CDR3 amino acid sequence. To compute the percentage overlap between repertoires, the number of shared unique clonotypes was divided by the size of the smaller repertoire. Repertoire richness was assessed with RTK rarefaction, the Chao1 estimator, and Recon v2.1 estimates of unobserved clonotypes. OLGA was used to compute generation probabilities for all TCRbeta clonotypes that the gDNA method yielded from a few donors. Drawn from immuneACCESS, this table holds only the in-frame rearrangements with V and J called that TCRdb kept. Clones are partly lost; checked studies trace under half to an unresolved V gene and leave the rest unexplained. The DNA gave D and trimming, while V, J and clone size come from that table. The sample has 98,000 or so clones on record, roughly two thirds of them singletons. The ten largest clones add up to approximately 23% of the sample.

Study-wide conclusions, independent of this receptor: Pairwise subsampling indicated that sequencing depth was expected to affect the degree of clonotype sharing among donors. Sampling was restricted to blood, and TCR repertoires in tissues likely differ from the TCR repertoires found in blood. Incomplete sequencing was indicated by rarefaction of sorted-subset datasets, despite the large sequencing depth. Because the study included only a small number of donors, the genetic and exposure-history diversity represented was limited. Higher generation probabilities were observed for clonotypes shared by all four sorted-subset donors than for non-shared clonotypes. About 5% of naive CD4, 3.5% of naive CD8, 2% to 2.5% of memory CD4, and around 0.4% of memory CD8 clonotypes were shared across several donors. Larger estimated clonotype richness was generally found for naive subsets than for memory subsets.

The clonotype comes from a young woman in good health. In this chain, TRBV21-1 is recombined with TRBJ2-7. TRBV21-1 is a pseudogene locus. The sample was memory CD8+ T cells sorted from blood. The cell subset or site label, read with the paper, signifies: CD45RO+ cells pooled with CCR7-negative TemRA cells. The CDR3 corresponds to CASTEQYF. The DNA sequence reads TGTGCCAGCACCGAGCAGTACTTC.